The source of this T cell receptor beta chain is a study of chemoradiotherapy in HPV16-positive cancers. General observations from the study: Non-HPV-specific T cells did not expand in tumors during treatment, whereas candidate HPV-specific clones and E7-related motifs did.

Points on this clone: Its antigen is unidentified.

Using immunoSEQ multiplex PCR, the repertoire was profiled, and TCRdb retains in-frame clones only, with some absent. The data show thousands of clones, with around 94% seen just once and roughly 1.9% held by the top ten. Trimming shortened V by 0 bases and J by 3 bases, and 5 bases separated the two germline ends. This CDR3 is 13 amino acids long. Germline-derived CDR1 and CDR2 are MGHRA and YSYEKL. The receptor's source is a human donor with HPV-associated anogenital cancer. The genes are TRBV4-1 and TRBJ1-2; D is uncertain. Collection of the sample occurred from a patient who underwent chemoradiotherapy. The CDR3 DNA is TGCGCCAGCAGCCAAGAAGAATACTATGGCTACACCTTC. Amino acids: CASSQEEYYGYTF.